Only a few counts were recorded for the clone carrying this T cell receptor (beta chain). The antigen remains undetermined. This entry comes from a study of metastatic and nonmetastatic thyroid tumors. Study in general: Repertoires of blood and of tissue (tumor or nodule) from malignant and benign thyroid patients were compared. Study-level points and caveats: Across blood and tumor, TCR beta diversity in malignant thyroid tumors was reportedly significantly higher than in benign nodules.

The entire patient cohort was treatment-naive prior to thyroid surgery. In the authors' workflow: Clinicopathological groups supplied CDR3 differences that were used to build a distant-metastasis classifier for papillary thyroid cancer. TCRdb re-analyzed the PCR reads using MiXCR. The V and J calls and clone size are TCRdb's, not the authors'. Of about 15,000 clones listed, around 25% are singletons. V lost 0 bases, J lost 8 bases, and 14 bases lay in between. This CDR3 contains 13 residues. Germline lookup yields CDR1 DFQATT and CDR2 SNEGSKA (reference sequence). This TCR was sampled from a female donor with papillary thyroid cancer or a benign thyroid nodule (not recorded which). Some clones in this sample may be carry-over from other donors' samples. The source material was tumor tissue. This sequence joins TRBV20-1 and TRBJ2-7; weak D call: TRBD2 (6 bases). DNA for the CDR3: TGCAGTGCTAGAGATCCAATTCGGGGGAAGCAGTACTTC. It is translated as CSARDPIRGKQYF.